These 15 T cell receptor beta chains share one sample of origin, sequenced in a study of cytomegalovirus exposure and HLA in healthy donors. It was with 60 Vbeta and 13 Jbeta primers that the PCR ran. The assay was immunoSEQ multiplex PCR, and TCRdb's table has in-frame clones only and misses some. The table records 150,000 to 200,000 clones, about 72% of them present only once. Source material: PBMCs. The receptors were gathered from a girl between 10 and 17 years old in good health and CMV-seronegative.

This chain uses TRBV5-6 with TRBJ1-5; 11 bases are a match to TRBD1. Germline V gene sequence: CDR1 SGHDT, CDR2 YYEEEE. Trimming at V came to 5 bases and at J to 7 bases, leaving 8 bases not matched to a gene. The CDR3 consists of 15 residues. The CDR3 here is CASSPDRGLNQPQHF. The CDR3 DNA follows: TGTGCCAGCAGTCCGGACAGGGGGCTTAACCAGCCCCAGCATTTT.

This rearrangement joins TRBV15 to TRBJ2-5, with 7 bases fitting TRBD1. Germline CDR1 reads LNHNV; CDR2 reads YYDKDF (reference sequence). CDR3 length: 15 residues. The ends lost 8 bases at V and 6 bases at J; junction bases unmatched: 15. CDR3 sequence (DNA): TGTGCCACCGCCAGAACCGGGACAGAGTATCAGACCCAGTACTTC. Amino acids: CATARTGTEYQTQYF. The complete variable domain, with remaining parts taken from reference TRBV15 and TRBJ2-5, reads DAMVIQNPRYQVTQFGKPVTLSCSQTLNHNVMYWYQQKSSQAPKLLFHYYDKDFNNEADTPDNFQSRRPNTSFCFLDIRSPGLGDTAMYLCATARTGTEYQTQYFGPGTRLLVL.

This clone was seen only once. The J gene is TRBJ2-1, the V gene TRBV15, with D possibly TRBD2 on 6 matching bases. Germline CDR1 LNHNV, CDR2 YYDKDF (reference sequence). The CDR3 contains 16 residues. V gave up 5 bases and J gave up 6 bases, with 20 bases separating them. CDR3 in DNA: TGTGCCACCAGCGTCGGAGGGATCCGGCTCGGCAATGAGCAGTTCTTC. Its protein product is CATSVGGIRLGNEQFF.

The chain carries TRBV9 and TRBJ1-6; 11 bases fit TRBD1. The CDR3 has 15 amino acids. The V segment lost 4 bases and the J segment 10 bases; nucleotides outside the gene matches: 7. From germline, CDR1 is SGDLS and CDR2 YYNGEE. For the CDR3, the DNA is TGTGCCAGCAGCCCGCCGGGACAGGGGGGATCACCCCTCCACTTT. Residues: CASSPPGQGGSPLHF.

The gene calls are TRBV29-1 and TRBJ2-2, with TRBD1 as a possible D gene (5 bases). CDR1 is SQVTM and CDR2 is ANQGSEA in the germline V gene. The CDR3 covers 15 residues. V was cut by 4 bases and J by 7 bases, with 19 bases left in between. The chain's CDR3 is CSVGILAGLGGELFF. CDR3 sequence (DNA): TGCAGCGTTGGCATCCTGGCAGGGTTGGGCGGGGAGCTGTTTTTT.

V and J are TRBV7-8 and TRBJ2-5, with 7 bases identical to TRBD2. The germline CDR1 and CDR2 sequences are SGHVS and FQNEAQ. CDR3 length equals 17 residues. V lost 1 base and J lost 2; bases outside the gene matches: 10. This chain's CDR3 is CASSLVRVAGPQETQYF. In nucleotides, the CDR3 is TGTGCCAGCAGCTTAGTCCGAGTAGCGGGCCCTCAAGAGACCCAGTACTTC.

The table lists this clone with a count of one. The V call is TRBV18, the J call TRBJ2-3; 7 bases line up with TRBD2. Looked up from germline, CDR1 is KGHSH and CDR2 is LQKENI. The CDR3 is 16 amino acids. V lost 0 bases and J lost 1; bases outside the gene matches: 4. The CDR3, as DNA: TGTGCCAGCTCACCACCTGCTAGCGGTGGCACAGATACGCAGTATTTT. It encodes CASSPPASGGTDTQYF. Drawing the rest from reference TRBV18 and TRBJ2-3, the complete variable domain is NAGVMQNPRHLVRRRGQEARLRCSPMKGHSHVYWYRQLPEEGLKFMVYLQKENIIDESGMPKERFSAEFPKEGPSILRIQQVVRGDSAAYFCASSPPASGGTDTQYFGPGTRLTVL.

This clone came up a few times. The rearrangement joins TRBV19 to TRBJ1-1; tentatively, D is TRBD1 (6 bases). CDR1 and CDR2 from the germline V gene are LNHDA and SQIVND (reference sequence). Trimming took 6 bases from V and 9 from J, leaving 17 bases between them. The CDR3 consists of 13 residues. CDR3 sequence (DNA): TGTGCCAGTAGACCAACCGGGACACGCAAAGCTTTCTTT. It encodes CASRPTGTRKAFF.

The chain combines TRBV27 with TRBJ2-1; D is possibly TRBD1 (6 bases). Trimming took off 6 bases at V and 7 bases at J, with 13 bases between the two ends. Per germline, CDR1 MNHEY and CDR2 SMNVEV (reference sequence). This CDR3 contains 13 residues. CDR3 in amino acids: CASRRQGGNEQFF. The DNA of the CDR3 is TGTGCCAGCAGACGTCAAGGGGGTAATGAGCAGTTCTTC.

V gene TRBV25-1 combines with J gene TRBJ2-5; 10 bases align to TRBD1. Germline V gene sequence: CDR1 MGHDK, CDR2 SYGVNS. With 4 bases clipped from V and 4 bases from J, the junction kept 3 bases outside the gene matches. CDR3 length: 14 amino acids. CDR3: CASSGTGGPETQYF. CDR3 bases: TGTGCCAGCAGTGGGACAGGGGGACCAGAGACCCAGTACTTC.

The V gene is TRBV5-4, the J gene TRBJ1-1, with a weak D call TRBD1 (5 bases). V dropped 2 bases and J dropped 5 bases, with 13 bases sitting between them. Germline assignment: CDR1 SGHNT and CDR2 YYREEE (reference sequence). The CDR3 has 14 residues. CDR3 sequence (DNA): TGTGCCAGCAGCTTAGGGGCCTTTGGGACTGAAGCTTTCTTT. It specifies CASSLGAFGTEAFF. The entire variable domain, with the rest obtained from reference TRBV5-4 and TRBJ1-1, is as follows: ETGVTQSPTHLIKTRGQQVTLRCSSQSGHNTVSWYQQALGQGPQFIFQYYREEENGRGNFPPRFSGLQFPNYSSELNVNALELDDSALYLCASSLGAFGTEAFFGQGTRLTVV.

In DNA form, the CDR3 reads TGTGCCAGTAGTGTTAGCGGGGGCTTACAAGAGACCCAGTACTTC. It yields the protein CASSVSGGLQETQYF. The chain couples TRBV19 to TRBJ2-5; 9 bases line up with TRBD2. Losses at the gene ends were 5 bases for V and 2 bases for J; bases not matched to a gene: 6. CDR3 length equals 15 residues. The germline V gene has CDR1 LNHDA and CDR2 SQIVND (reference sequence).

In this sample, this clone turned up once. The chain has TRBV6-1 and TRBJ2-7, with D possibly TRBD2 on 5 matching bases. Trimming took 3 bases from V and 0 from J, leaving 18 bases between them. CDR1 and CDR2 (germline): MNHNS, SASEGT. This CDR3 contains 17 residues. The CDR3 DNA reads TGTGCCAGCAGTGAGGTCCGGGGAGCGCCGAGCTCCTACGAGCAGTACTTC. Its translation: CASSEVRGAPSSYEQYF.

The chain employs TRBV29-1 and TRBJ2-5, with D unresolved. V lost 2 bases and J 1 base, leaving 8 bases between the germline ends. Germline CDR1 and CDR2: SQVTM and ANQGSEA. The CDR3 is made up of 13 amino acids. The CDR3 loop reads CSVETNSQETQYF. DNA of the CDR3: TGCAGCGTTGAAACGAACAGCCAAGAGACCCAGTACTTC.

V gene TRBV7-2 combines with J gene TRBJ1-2; 7 bases map to TRBD1. The CDR3 is 16 residues long. CDR1 and CDR2 from the germline V gene are SGHTA and FQGNSA. J was trimmed by 5 bases and V by 7 bases; bases with no gene match: 16. The CDR3 nucleotides read TGTGCCAGCAACCCTTATTTGGGACAGCAAATGTATGGCTACACCTTC. Residues: CASNPYLGQQMYGYTF.